These T cell receptor beta chains were read from a single sample in a study of T cells and Merkel cell carcinoma outcomes. Repertoires were generated with immunoSEQ multiplex PCR, while TCRdb's copy carries only in-frame clones and drops some. This sample has 6,000 or so clones, with about four fifths found just once. Source material: tumor tissue from Merkel cell carcinoma. These receptors were collected from a human donor with Merkel cell carcinoma. Some clones in this sample may be carry-over from other donors' samples. CDR3s include the opening cysteine and the closing phenylalanine or tryptophan. The D gene is left open where the match is weak. Only part of the rows carry a size: once, few, many, or a class if the clone is expanded.

J	V	D	size	CDR3	DNA
TRBJ1-1	TRBV6-8	TRBD1	once	CASSRPGQGNTEAFF	TGTGCCAGCAGTCGCCCGGGACAGGGGAACACTGAAGCTTTCTTT
TRBJ2-7	TRBV11-3	TRBD1	NA	CASSSGTGSYEQYF	TGTGCCAGCAGCTCGGGGACAGGATCCTACGAGCAGTACTTC
TRBJ2-3	TRBV20-1	NA	NA	CSAYTDTQYF	TGCAGTGCTTACACAGATACGCAGTATTTT
TRBJ1-2	TRBV29-1	TRBD1	NA	CSVEGELRGVRYGYTF	TGCAGCGTTGAAGGAGAGCTCAGGGGGGTTAGGTATGGCTACACCTTC
TRBJ2-3	TRBV12-5	TRBD1	NA	CASAADRGTDTQYF	TGTGCTAGTGCCGCGGACAGGGGGACAGATACGCAGTATTTT
TRBJ2-6	TRBV23-1	NA	NA	CASSTHGQQSRANVLTF	TGCGCCAGCAGTACGCATGGGCAACAAAGTCGGGCCAACGTCCTGACTTTC
TRBJ1-3	TRBV4-2	NA	NA	CASSQDSGSGNTIYF	TGTGCCAGCAGCCAAGATTCGGGCTCTGGAAACACCATATATTTT
TRBJ2-3	TRBV7-2	NA	NA	CASSFGGAVGDTQYF	TGTGCCAGCAGCTTCGGGGGAGCGGTAGGAGATACGCAGTATTTT
TRBJ2-1	TRBV6-1	NA	few	CASSLWISYNEQFF	TGTGCCAGCAGTCTCTGGATCTCCTACAATGAGCAGTTCTTC
TRBJ1-1	TRBV4-1	NA	NA	CASSSIYGNTEAFF	TGCGCCAGCAGTTCAATCTACGGGAACACTGAAGCTTTCTTT
TRBJ1-1	TRBV5-1	TRBD1	NA	CASSEADRAEAFF	TGCGCCAGCAGCGAGGCTGACAGGGCTGAAGCTTTCTTT
TRBJ2-5	TRBV10-3	TRBD1	NA	CAISQGAMKETQYF	TGTGCCATCAGCCAGGGGGCCATGAAAGAGACCCAGTACTTC
TRBJ2-3	TRBV9	TRBD1	NA	CASSVEVGTVTDTQYF	TGTGCCAGCAGCGTAGAGGTTGGGACAGTCACAGATACGCAGTATTTT
TRBJ2-7	TRBV7-3	TRBD1	NA	CASSFSGTGDYEQYF	TGTGCCAGCAGCTTCTCCGGGACAGGGGACTACGAGCAGTACTTC
TRBJ2-7	TRBV28	TRBD1	NA	CASGSQGKREQYF	TGTGCCAGCGGATCACAGGGGAAACGCGAGCAGTACTTC
TRBJ1-1	TRBV28	NA	once	CASSSLGGADAFF	TGTGCCAGCAGCTCCCTCGGAGGGGCGGATGCTTTCTTT
TRBJ1-5	TRBV6-1	NA	NA	CASSERTGGQPQHF	TGTGCCAGCAGTGAAAGAACGGGGGGTCAACCCCAGCATTTT
TRBJ1-2	TRBV28	NA	NA	CASSSGAPGGYTF	TGTGCCAGCAGTTCAGGGGCCCCGGGTGGCTACACCTTC
TRBJ2-1	TRBV4-2	TRBD2	NA	CASSQDKGGSSYNEQFF	TGTGCCAGCAGCCAAGATAAGGGCGGGAGCTCCTACAATGAGCAGTTCTTC
TRBJ1-1	TRBV7-9	NA	NA	CASSLVESNTEAFF	TGTGCCAGCAGCTTAGTAGAATCGAACACTGAAGCTTTCTTT
TRBJ1-3	TRBV29-1	TRBD1	NA	CSVVPTGRGNTIYF	TGCAGCGTTGTCCCGACAGGGAGGGGAAACACCATATATTTT
TRBJ1-5	TRBV18	NA	NA	CTSSPTENQPQHF	TGTACCAGCTCACCGACAGAGAATCAGCCCCAGCATTTT
TRBJ2-7	TRBV27	TRBD2	few	CASRGTSAYEQYF	TGTGCCAGCAGGGGGACTAGCGCTTACGAGCAGTACTTC
TRBJ1-5	TRBV6-1	NA	NA	CASSEDDRTWQPQHF	TGTGCCAGCAGTGAAGACGACAGGACTTGGCAGCCCCAGCATTTT